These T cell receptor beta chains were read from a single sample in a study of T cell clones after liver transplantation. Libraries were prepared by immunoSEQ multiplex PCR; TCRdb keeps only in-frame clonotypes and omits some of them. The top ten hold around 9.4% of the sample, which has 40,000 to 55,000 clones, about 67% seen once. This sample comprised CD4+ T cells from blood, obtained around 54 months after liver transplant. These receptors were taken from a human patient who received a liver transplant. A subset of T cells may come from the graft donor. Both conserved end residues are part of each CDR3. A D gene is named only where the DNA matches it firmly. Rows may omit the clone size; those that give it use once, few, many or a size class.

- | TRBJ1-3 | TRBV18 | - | TGTGCCAGCTCACCTTCTGGAAACACCATATATTTT | CASSPSGNTIYF
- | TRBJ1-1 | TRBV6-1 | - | TGTGCCAGCAGTGAACAGGGGTATGGGTCCACTGAAGCTTTCTTT | CASSEQGYGSTEAFF
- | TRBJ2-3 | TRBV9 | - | TGTGCCAGCAGCGTAGACCTACCGTCCACAGATACGCAGTATTTT | CASSVDLPSTDTQYF
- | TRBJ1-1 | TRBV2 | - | TGTGCCAGCAGTGGCATTGGGATGGGAGCTTTCTTT | CASSGIGMGAFF
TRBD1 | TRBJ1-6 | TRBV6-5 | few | TGTGCCAGCAGGCTGGTCCGGGACAGAAATTCACCCCTCCACTTT | CASRLVRDRNSPLHF
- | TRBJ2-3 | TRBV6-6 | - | TGTGCCAGCAGTGCCCCCGACAGCCCTAGCACAGATACGCAGTATTTT | CASSAPDSPSTDTQYF
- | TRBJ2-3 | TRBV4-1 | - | TGCGCCAGCAGCCCCGAAGGGACAAAATGGGATACGCAGTATTTT | CASSPEGTKWDTQYF
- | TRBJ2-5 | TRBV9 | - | TGTGCCAGCAGCGTCGGGCCTCGAGAGACCCAGTACTTC | CASSVGPRETQYF
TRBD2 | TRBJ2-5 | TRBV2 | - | TGTGCCAGCAGGAGGCTAGCGGGGGGGTCAGGTCAAGAGACCCAGTACTTC | CASRRLAGGSGQETQYF
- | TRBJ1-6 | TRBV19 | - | TGTGCCAGTATTTCAGGGAATAATTCACCCCTCCACTTT | CASISGNNSPLHF
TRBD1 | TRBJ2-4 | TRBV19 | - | TGTGCCAGTAGTATGGACAGGGAAAACATTCAGTACTTC | CASSMDRENIQYF
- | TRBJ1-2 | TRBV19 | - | TGTGCCAGTAGTATTCAAGGGGCCGGTGGCTACACCTTC | CASSIQGAGGYTF
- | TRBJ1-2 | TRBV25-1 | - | TGTGCCAGCAGTGGGGTCTATGGCTACACCTTC | CASSGVYGYTF
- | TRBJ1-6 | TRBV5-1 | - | TGCGCCAGCAGCTTGGAATTGGCAGGGATGAATTCACCCCTCCACTTT | CASSLELAGMNSPLHF
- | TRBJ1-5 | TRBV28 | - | TGTGCCAGCAGCTCACGGCTACACCAGCCCCAGCATTTT | CASSSRLHQPQHF
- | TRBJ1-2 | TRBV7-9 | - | TGTGCCAGCAGCTTAGAGTGGCAGGGAGACGGCTACACCTTC | CASSLEWQGDGYTF
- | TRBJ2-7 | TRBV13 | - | TGTGCCAGCAGCCCCAGTTACACCTACGAGCAGTACTTC | CASSPSYTYEQYF
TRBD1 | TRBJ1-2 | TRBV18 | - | TGTGCCAGCTCAAATTCAGGGGGCGATGGCTACACCTTC | CASSNSGGDGYTF
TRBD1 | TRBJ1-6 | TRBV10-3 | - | TGTGCCATCAGTGCTATCCGGGACAGCTCCTATAATTCACCCCTCCACTTT | CAISAIRDSSYNSPLHF
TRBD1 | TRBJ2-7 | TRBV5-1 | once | TGCGCCAGCAGCTTGGACAGGGGAATAACGAACGAGCAGTACTTC | CASSLDRGITNEQYF
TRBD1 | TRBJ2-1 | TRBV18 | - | TGTGCCAGCTCACCAATGCAGGGGGCTAGCTATGAGCAGTTCTTC | CASSPMQGASYEQFF
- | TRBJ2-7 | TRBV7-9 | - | TGTGCCAGCAGCCGGGGGGCTGTTAGCTCCTACGAGCAGTACTTC | CASSRGAVSSYEQYF
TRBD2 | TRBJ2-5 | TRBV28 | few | TGTGCCAGCAGCCCCTGGGCGGGGGGCTTCCAAGAGACCCAGTACTTC | CASSPWAGGFQETQYF
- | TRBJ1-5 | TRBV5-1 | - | TGCGCCAGCAGCAACTTCCAGGGAGGGCAGCCCCAGCATTTT | CASSNFQGGQPQHF
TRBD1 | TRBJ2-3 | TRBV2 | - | TGTGCCAGCAGACCTGGCAGGGGGCTTGATTATACGCAGTATTTT | CASRPGRGLDYTQYF
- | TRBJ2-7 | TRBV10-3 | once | TGTGCCACGTCGGTACAGGCCTTCTACGAGCAGTACTTC | CATSVQAFYEQYF
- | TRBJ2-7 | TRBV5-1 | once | TGCGCCAGCAGCTTGGGGATGGGGGGAACCTACGAGCAGTACTTC | CASSLGMGGTYEQYF
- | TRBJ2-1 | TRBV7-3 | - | TGTGCCAGCAGCCTAAGGGGCAATGAGCAGTTCTTC | CASSLRGNEQFF
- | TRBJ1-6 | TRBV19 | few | TGTGCCAGTAGCACGGTACAGTGGGGTTCACCCCTCCACTTT | CASSTVQWGSPLHF
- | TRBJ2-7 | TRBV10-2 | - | TGCGCCAGCAGTGAATTAGACAGGTTTTCCTACGAGCAGTACTTC | CASSELDRFSYEQYF
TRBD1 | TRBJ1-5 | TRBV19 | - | TGTGCCAGTAGCCCCGGACAGGGGGGCAATCAGCCCCAGCATTTT | CASSPGQGGNQPQHF
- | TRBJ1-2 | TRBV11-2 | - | TGTGCCAGCAGCCCTGGGGGACCCTATGGCTACACCTTC | CASSPGGPYGYTF
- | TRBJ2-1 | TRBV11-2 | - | TGTGCCAGCAGCCGAGAGAGGGGTAATGAGCAGTTCTTC | CASSRERGNEQFF
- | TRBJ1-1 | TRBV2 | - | TGTGCCAGCAGTGAAGCTGGGGGTATCACTGAAGCTTTCTTT | CASSEAGGITEAFF
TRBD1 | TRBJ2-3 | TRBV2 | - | TGTGCCAGCAGTGAAACAGGGGTGAAAATAGATACGCAGTATTTT | CASSETGVKIDTQYF
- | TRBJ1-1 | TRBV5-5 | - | TGTGCCAGCAGCTTCTCTATGAACACTGAAGCTTTCTTT | CASSFSMNTEAFF
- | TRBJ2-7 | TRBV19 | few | TGTGCCAGTAGTCCCCCAGGGTCTCTAACCTACGAGCAGTACTTC | CASSPPGSLTYEQYF
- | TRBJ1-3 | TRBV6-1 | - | TGTGCCAGCAGTGAAAAGGCGTCAGCGGGAAACACCATATATTTT | CASSEKASAGNTIYF
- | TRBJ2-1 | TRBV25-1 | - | TGTGCCAGCAGTGAGCCCGGGCCCTCCTACAATGAGCAGTTCTTC | CASSEPGPSYNEQFF
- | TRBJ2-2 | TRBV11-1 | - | TGTGCCAGCAGCTTGGTAGGGCACACCGGGGAGCTGTTTTTT | CASSLVGHTGELFF
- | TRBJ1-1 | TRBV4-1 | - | TGCGCCAGCAGCCTCTCGACAGTGATGAACACTGAAGCTTTCTTT | CASSLSTVMNTEAFF